The 15 T cell receptor beta chains presented below share a single source sample, sequenced in a study of high-grade serous ovarian cancer treatment subgroups. Tumor samples were taken before definitive surgery or chemotherapy. Repertoires were generated with immunoSEQ multiplex PCR, while TCRdb's copy carries only in-frame clones and drops some. Of tens of thousands of clones in the sample, about 80% are singletons; the top ten hold under 2.5%. The sequenced sample consisted of tumor tissue. The receptor source for this set is a human donor with high-grade serous ovarian cancer.

This rearrangement joins TRBV6-6 to TRBJ1-1, with 7 bases aligning to TRBD1. The CDR3 extends over 15 amino acids. Germline CDR1 reads MNHNY; CDR2 reads SVGAGI (reference sequence). The junction had 7 bases not matched to a gene; V was cut back by 0 bases and J by 6 bases. The CDR3 reads CASSYSLTGASEAFF. The CDR3 DNA is TGTGCCAGCAGTTACTCGTTAACAGGGGCTTCTGAAGCTTTCTTT.

The gene calls are TRBV5-1 and TRBJ2-7, with 12 positions matching TRBD1. Looked up from germline, CDR1 is SGHRS and CDR2 is YFSETQ. The V segment lost 4 bases and the J segment 6 bases; nucleotides outside the gene matches: 8. The CDR3 runs 15 residues. The CDR3 is CASSQGQGARSEQYF. CDR3 nucleotides: TGCGCCAGCAGCCAGGGACAGGGGGCGCGTAGCGAGCAGTACTTC.

The V gene is TRBV15, the J gene TRBJ2-3, with 8 nucleotides matching TRBD2. The germline V gene has CDR1 LNHNV and CDR2 YYDKDF (reference sequence). The CDR3 is 14 residues long. V lost 5 bases to trimming and J lost 3 bases; unmatched junction nucleotides: 4. CDR3 DNA sequence: TGTGCCACCAGCCTCACGGGAGGGACAGATACGCAGTATTTT. Translating gives CATSLTGGTDTQYF.

This clone was seen more than once but under ten times. The V call is TRBV30, the J call TRBJ1-1, with unresolved D. The CDR3 consists of 12 residues. The germline V gene encodes CDR1 GTSNPN and CDR2 SVGIG (reference sequence). V was clipped by 1 base and J by 0 bases, with 3 bases between them. The DNA of the CDR3 is TGTGCCTGGAGTGGGGTGAACACTGAAGCTTTCTTT. Translated: CAWSGVNTEAFF. Filled out from reference TRBV30 and TRBJ1-1, the complete variable domain reads SQTIHQWPATLVQPVGSPLSLECTVEGTSNPNLYWYRQAAGRGLQLLFYSVGIGQISSEVPQNLSASRPQDRQFILSSKKLLLSDSGFYLCAWSGVNTEAFFGQGTRLTVV.

The gene calls are TRBV9 and TRBJ2-1, with D perhaps TRBD2 (6 bases). This CDR3 comprises 15 residues. The germline V and J ends were trimmed by 2 bases and 2 bases, with 11 bases remaining between them. Germline CDR1 and CDR2: SGDLS and YYNGEE. CDR3 sequence (DNA): TGTGCCAGCAGCGTTGGCGGGAATGCCTACAATGAGCAGTTCTTC. Protein product: CASSVGGNAYNEQFF.

The chain couples TRBV19 to TRBJ1-5, with TRBD1 matching over 7 bases. Germline-derived CDR1 and CDR2 are LNHDA and SQIVND (reference sequence). V trimming: 7 bases; J trimming: 6 bases; junction bases outside the gene matches: 12. The CDR3 is 15 residues long. The CDR3 sequence is CASTRPGTATQPQHF. The CDR3 DNA follows: TGTGCCAGTACGCGGCCCGGGACAGCCACTCAGCCCCAGCATTTT.

This rearrangement joins TRBV19 to TRBJ2-2, with D possibly being TRBD2 (5 bases). CDR3 length equals 18 residues. CDR1 is LNHDA and CDR2 is SQIVND in the germline V gene (reference sequence). Trimming took off 7 bases at V and 6 bases at J, with 27 bases between the two ends. CDR3 DNA sequence: TGTGCCAGTACCTATCGGCCGATTTGGGAGCATTCCGCCGGGGAGCTGTTTTTT. This gives the protein CASTYRPIWEHSAGELFF.

The chain recombines TRBV7-6 with TRBJ1-1, with D possibly matching TRBD1 (6 bases). Germline V lookup: CDR1 SGHVS, CDR2 FNYEAQ. Trimming shortened V by 8 bases and J by 1 base, and 11 bases separated the two germline ends. This CDR3 is built from 13 residues. The CDR3 here is CASARQANTEAFF. The CDR3 DNA reads TGTGCCAGCGCTCGACAGGCGAACACTGAAGCTTTCTTT.

The genes are TRBV6-5 and TRBJ2-7; 14 bases match TRBD2. The CDR3 runs 14 residues. CDR1 MNHEY and CDR2 SVGAGI come from the germline V gene. V lost 7 bases to trimming and J lost 5 bases; unmatched junction nucleotides: 4. The CDR3 reads CASTRTSGRNEQYF. The CDR3 bases are TGTGCCAGCACCCGGACTAGCGGGAGGAACGAGCAGTACTTC.

The rearrangement uses TRBV13 and TRBJ2-5; possibly TRBD1 or TRBD2 for D (6 bases each). The V end lost 7 bases, the J end lost 4 bases, and 13 bases lay between the germline ends. In germline, CDR1 is PRHDT, CDR2 FYEKMQ (reference sequence). The CDR3 is 13 amino acids. CDR3 sequence: CASNRGLGETQYF. DNA of the CDR3: TGTGCCAGCAATCGGGGGCTTGGAGAGACCCAGTACTTC.

Note on this clone: A junction boundary mismatches the germline segment, possibly from a read error. The chain is built from TRBV7-7 and TRBJ2-1; D not certain. The CDR3 extends over 13 amino acids. CDR1 SSHAT and CDR2 FNYEAQ come from the germline V gene (reference sequence). CDR3 amino acids: CASSLIPGNEQFF. CDR3 DNA: TGTGCTAGCAGCTTAATCCCAGGCAATGAGCAGTTCTTC.

This clone was observed once. V is TRBV6-1 and J is TRBJ2-1, with 9 bases lining up with TRBD1. Looked up from germline, CDR1 is MNHNS and CDR2 is SASEGT. This CDR3 has 14 amino acids. The junction had 11 bases not matched to a gene; V was cut back by 7 bases and J by 10 bases. DNA for the CDR3: TGTGCCAGCACAAGTATACAGGGGGCATGGGAGCAGTTCTTC. As protein: CASTSIQGAWEQFF.

The V call is TRBV19, the J call TRBJ1-5; D is undetermined. With 1 base removed from V and 7 bases from J, the gap between germline ends came to 5 bases. Germline CDR1 LNHDA, CDR2 SQIVND (reference sequence). The CDR3 loop spans 12 amino acids. CDR3 protein: CASSIAFQPQHF. CDR3 nucleotide sequence: TGTGCCAGTAGTATAGCCTTCCAGCCCCAGCATTTT. Variable domain in full (rest from reference TRBV19 and TRBJ1-5): DGGITQSPKYLFRKEGQNVTLSCEQNLNHDAMYWYRQDPGQGLRLIYYSQIVNDFQKGDIAEGYSVSREKKESFPLTVTSAQKNPTAFYLCASSIAFQPQHFGDGTRLSIL.

The V and J genes are TRBV6-4 and TRBJ2-2; TRBD1 matches at 8 bases. V lost 6 bases and J lost 2; bases outside the gene matches: 2. This CDR3 has 14 amino acids. Germline V CDR1 and CDR2: MRHNA, SNTAGT. CDR3 sequence (DNA): TGTGCCAGCAGGGGACAGGCCAACACCGGGGAGCTGTTTTTT. It encodes CASRGQANTGELFF.

This sequence joins TRBV6-5 and TRBJ1-1; 7 bases agree with TRBD1. Germline trimming cut 5 bases from V and 4 bases from J; bases unmatched to any gene: 4. CDR1 is MNHEY, CDR2 SVGAGI, per germline. The CDR3 loop spans 13 amino acids. The CDR3 here is CASSPGTVTEAFF. The CDR3 DNA follows: TGTGCCAGCAGTCCCGGGACAGTCACTGAAGCTTTCTTT.